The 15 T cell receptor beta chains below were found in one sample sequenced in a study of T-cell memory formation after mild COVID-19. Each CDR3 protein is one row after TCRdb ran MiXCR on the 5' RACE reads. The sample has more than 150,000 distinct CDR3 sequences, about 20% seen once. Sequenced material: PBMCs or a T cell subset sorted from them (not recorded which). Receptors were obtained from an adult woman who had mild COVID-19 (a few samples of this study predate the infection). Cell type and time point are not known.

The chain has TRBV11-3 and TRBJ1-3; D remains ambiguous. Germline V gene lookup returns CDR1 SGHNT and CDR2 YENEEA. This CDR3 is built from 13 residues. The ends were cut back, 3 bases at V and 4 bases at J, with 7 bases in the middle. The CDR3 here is CASSFFSGNTIYF. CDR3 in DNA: TGTGCCAGCAGCTTCTTCAGCGGAAACACCATATATTTT. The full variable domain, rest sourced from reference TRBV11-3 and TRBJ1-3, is EAGVVQSPRYKIIEKKQPVAFWCNPISGHNTLYWYLQNLGQGPELLIRYENEEAVDDSQLPKDRFSAERLKGVDSTLKIQPAELGDSAVYLCASSFFSGNTIYFGEGSWLTVV.

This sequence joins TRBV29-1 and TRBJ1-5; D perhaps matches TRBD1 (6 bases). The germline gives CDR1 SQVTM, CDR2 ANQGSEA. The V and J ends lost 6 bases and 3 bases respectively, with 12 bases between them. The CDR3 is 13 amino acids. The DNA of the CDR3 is TGCAGCGTCGCACAGGGAAACAATCAGCCCCAGCATTTT. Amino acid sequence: CSVAQGNNQPQHF.

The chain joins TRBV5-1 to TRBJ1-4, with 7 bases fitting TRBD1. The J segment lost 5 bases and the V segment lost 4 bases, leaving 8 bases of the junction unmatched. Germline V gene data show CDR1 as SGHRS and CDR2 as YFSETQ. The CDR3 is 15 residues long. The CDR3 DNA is TGCGCCAGCAGCCTGATGGGACAGTTGAATGAAAAACTGTTTTTT. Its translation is CASSLMGQLNEKLFF.

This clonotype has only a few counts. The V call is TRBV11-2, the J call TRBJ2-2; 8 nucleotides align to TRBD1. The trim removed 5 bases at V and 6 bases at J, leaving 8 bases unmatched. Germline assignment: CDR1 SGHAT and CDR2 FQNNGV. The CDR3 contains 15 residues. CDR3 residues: CASSQQGARAGELFF. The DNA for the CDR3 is TGTGCCAGCAGCCAGCAGGGGGCACGCGCCGGGGAGCTGTTTTTT.

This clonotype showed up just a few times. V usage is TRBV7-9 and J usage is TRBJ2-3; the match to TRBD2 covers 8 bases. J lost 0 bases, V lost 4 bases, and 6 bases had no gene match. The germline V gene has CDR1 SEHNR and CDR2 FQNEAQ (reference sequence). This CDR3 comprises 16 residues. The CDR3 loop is CASSWTSTTSTDTQYF. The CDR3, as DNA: TGTGCCAGCAGCTGGACTAGCACAACTAGCACAGATACGCAGTATTTT.

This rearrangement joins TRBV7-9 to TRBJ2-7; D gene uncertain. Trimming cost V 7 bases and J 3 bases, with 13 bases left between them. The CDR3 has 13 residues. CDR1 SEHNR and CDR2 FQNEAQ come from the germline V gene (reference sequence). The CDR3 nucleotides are TGTGCCAGCACGTCTGCTAGGTTCTACGAGCAGTACTTC. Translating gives CASTSARFYEQYF.

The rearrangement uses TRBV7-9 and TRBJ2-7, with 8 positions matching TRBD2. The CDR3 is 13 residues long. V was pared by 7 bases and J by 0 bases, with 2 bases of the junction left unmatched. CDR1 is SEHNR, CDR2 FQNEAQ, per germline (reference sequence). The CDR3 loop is CASMSGGSYEQYF. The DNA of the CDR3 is TGTGCCAGCATGAGCGGGGGCTCCTACGAGCAGTACTTC.

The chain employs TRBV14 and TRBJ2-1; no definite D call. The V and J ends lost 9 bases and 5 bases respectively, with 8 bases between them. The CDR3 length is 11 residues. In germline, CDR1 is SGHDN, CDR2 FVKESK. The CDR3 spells CARVLDNEQFF. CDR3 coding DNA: TGTGCCAGGGTTCTGGACAATGAGCAGTTCTTC.

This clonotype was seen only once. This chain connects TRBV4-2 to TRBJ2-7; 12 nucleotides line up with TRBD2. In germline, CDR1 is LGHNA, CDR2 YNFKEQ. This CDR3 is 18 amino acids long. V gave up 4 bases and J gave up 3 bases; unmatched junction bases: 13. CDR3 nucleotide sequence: TGTGCCAGCAGCCCCTGGGCATCGACTAGCGGGAGTATCTACGAGCAGTACTTC. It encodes CASSPWASTSGSIYEQYF.

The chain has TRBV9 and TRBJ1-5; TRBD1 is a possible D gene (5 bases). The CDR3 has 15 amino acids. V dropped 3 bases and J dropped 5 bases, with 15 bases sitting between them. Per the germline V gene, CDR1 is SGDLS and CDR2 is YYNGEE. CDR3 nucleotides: TGTGCCAGCAGCGAGGGACTCGGCCTTGATCAGCCCCAGCATTTT. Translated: CASSEGLGLDQPQHF.

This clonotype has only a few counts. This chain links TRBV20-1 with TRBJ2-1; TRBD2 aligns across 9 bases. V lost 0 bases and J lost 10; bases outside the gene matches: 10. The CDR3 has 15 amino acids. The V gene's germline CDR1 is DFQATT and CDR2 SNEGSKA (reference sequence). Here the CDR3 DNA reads TGCAGTGCTAGAGATAAGACTAGCGGAGGTCTAGAGCAGTTCTTC. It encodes CSARDKTSGGLEQFF.

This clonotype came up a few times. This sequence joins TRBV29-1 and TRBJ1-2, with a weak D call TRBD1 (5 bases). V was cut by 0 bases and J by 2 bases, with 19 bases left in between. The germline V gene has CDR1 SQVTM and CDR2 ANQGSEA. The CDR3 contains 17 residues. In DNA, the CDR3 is TGCAGCGTTGAAGATGAGGTTGCGCCAGGGTTCAACTATGGCTACACCTTC. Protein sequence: CSVEDEVAPGFNYGYTF. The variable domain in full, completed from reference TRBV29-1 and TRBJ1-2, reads SAVISQKPSRDICQRGTSLTIQCQVDSQVTMMFWYRQQPGQSLTLIATANQGSEATYESGFVIDKFPISRPNLTFSTLTVSNMSPEDSSIYLCSVEDEVAPGFNYGYTFGSGTRLTVV.

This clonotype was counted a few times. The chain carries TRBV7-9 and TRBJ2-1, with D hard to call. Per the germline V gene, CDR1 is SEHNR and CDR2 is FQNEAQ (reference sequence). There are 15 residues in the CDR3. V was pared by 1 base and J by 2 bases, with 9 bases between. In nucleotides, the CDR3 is TGTGCCAGCAGCTTAGGGGCCCCAACCTACAATGAGCAGTTCTTC. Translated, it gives CASSLGAPTYNEQFF.

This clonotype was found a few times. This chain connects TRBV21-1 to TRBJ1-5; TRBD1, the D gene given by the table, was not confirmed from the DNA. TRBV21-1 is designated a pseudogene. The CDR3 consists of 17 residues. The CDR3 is CASSGWDSPGGNQPQHF. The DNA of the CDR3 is TGTGCCAGCAGTGGGTGGGACAGCCCTGGGGGCAATCAGCCCCAGCATTTT.

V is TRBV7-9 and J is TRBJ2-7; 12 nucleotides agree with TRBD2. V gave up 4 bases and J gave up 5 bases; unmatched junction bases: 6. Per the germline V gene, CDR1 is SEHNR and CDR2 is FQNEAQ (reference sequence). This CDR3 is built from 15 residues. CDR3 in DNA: TGTGCCAGCAGCTCTAGCGGGAGGGGATGGGACGAGCAGTACTTC. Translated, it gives CASSSSGRGWDEQYF.